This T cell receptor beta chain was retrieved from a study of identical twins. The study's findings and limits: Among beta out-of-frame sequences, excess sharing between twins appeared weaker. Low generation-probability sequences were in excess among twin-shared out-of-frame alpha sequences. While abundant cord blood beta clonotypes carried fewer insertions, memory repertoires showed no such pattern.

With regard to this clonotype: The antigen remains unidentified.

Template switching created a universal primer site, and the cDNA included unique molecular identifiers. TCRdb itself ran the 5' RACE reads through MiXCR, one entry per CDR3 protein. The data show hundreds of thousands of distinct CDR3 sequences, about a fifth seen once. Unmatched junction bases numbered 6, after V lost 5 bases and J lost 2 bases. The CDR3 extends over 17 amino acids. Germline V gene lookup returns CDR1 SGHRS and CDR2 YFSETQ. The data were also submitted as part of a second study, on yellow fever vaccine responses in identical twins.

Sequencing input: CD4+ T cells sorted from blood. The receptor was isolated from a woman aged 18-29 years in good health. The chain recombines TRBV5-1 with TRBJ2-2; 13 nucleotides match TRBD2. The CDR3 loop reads CASRLLGLAGNTGELFF. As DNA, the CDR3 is TGCGCCAGCAGACTCCTGGGACTAGCGGGAAACACCGGGGAGCTGTTTTTT.